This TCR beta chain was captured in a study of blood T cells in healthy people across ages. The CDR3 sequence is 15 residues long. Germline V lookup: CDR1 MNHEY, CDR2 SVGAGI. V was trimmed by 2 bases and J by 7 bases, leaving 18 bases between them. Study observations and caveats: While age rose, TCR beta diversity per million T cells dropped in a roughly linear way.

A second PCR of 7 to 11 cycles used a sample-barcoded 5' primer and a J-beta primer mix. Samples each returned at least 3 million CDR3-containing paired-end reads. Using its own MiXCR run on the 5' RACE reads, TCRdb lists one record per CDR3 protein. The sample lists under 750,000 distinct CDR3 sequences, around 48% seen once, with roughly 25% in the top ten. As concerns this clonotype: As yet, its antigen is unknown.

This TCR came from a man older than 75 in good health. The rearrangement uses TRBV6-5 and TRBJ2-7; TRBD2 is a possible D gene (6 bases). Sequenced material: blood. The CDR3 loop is CASSYVGGRVREQYF. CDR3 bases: TGTGCCAGCAGTTACGTCGGGGGAAGGGTCAGGGAGCAGTACTTC.